The rows below give T cell receptor beta chains drawn from one sample of a study of T cell responses to AZD1222 COVID-19 vaccine. Repertoires were generated with immunoSEQ multiplex PCR, while TCRdb's copy carries only in-frame clones and drops some. The table includes more than 100,000 clones, less than 90% detected once. The sequencing here drew on peripheral blood, taken on day 0 of AZD1222 vaccination. The receptors were sampled from an adult in good health. The CDR3 runs from the conserved cysteine through the conserved F or W. The order of the fields is J gene, CDR3 length, V gene, CDR3 protein.

TRBJ1-4 | 12 | TRBV29-1 | CSVGQINEKLFF
TRBJ1-1 | 16 | TRBV27 | CASSLGGLNRNTEAFF
TRBJ2-4 | 14 | TRBV30 | CAWSVWGVGNIQYF
TRBJ2-2 | 14 | TRBV28 | CLKGGQLRSGELFF
TRBJ1-5 | 11 | TRBV5-8 | CASSLVGPQHF
TRBJ1-1 | 11 | TRBV10-3 | CAISGGQEAFF
TRBJ1-1 | 18 | TRBV7-9 | CASSHPPGQGMVNTEAFF
TRBJ1-1 | 9 | TRBV29-1 | CSVAPDRIF
TRBJ2-1 | 13 | TRBV10-3 | CASRLGEHNEQFF
TRBJ1-1 | 15 | TRBV28 | CASVWTGGMNTEAFF
TRBJ1-1 | 12 | TRBV28 | CASRGGRTEAFF
TRBJ1-4 | 13 | TRBV3-1/TRBV3-2 | CASSPRTEEKLFF
TRBJ2-7 | 15 | TRBV2 | CASSVQGRSSYEQYF
TRBJ1-2 | 12 | TRBV9 | CASSVQNYGYTF
TRBJ1-5 | 14 | TRBV24-1 | CATSDVEASQPQHF
TRBJ1-1 | 18 | TRBV9 | CASSSLWEAGHKNTEAFF